This T cell receptor beta chain came from a study of T cells expressing NK-cell markers (dated by TCRdb to about 2020). In the study overall: About 8 donors provided sorted CD3+CD56+NKG2C+, CD3+CD56+NKG2C- and CD3+CD56-NKG2C+ T-cell subsets, whose TCR beta-chain repertoires were profiled. The study sequenced eight donors, all healthy volunteers chosen at random: three men and five women. Sequencing of the libraries produced 2 x 150 bp reads on Illumina HiSeq 2000/2500, MiSeq or NextSeq. Among the eight sequenced donors, seven were HCMV-seropositive and one was HCMV-seronegative. General conclusions and limits of the study: Those dominant clonotypes were again the most abundant among CD3+CD56-NKG2C+ cells in several donors, at about 25-65%. Whether the expanded NKG2C-expressing T cell clones were specific for HCMV antigens remained unclear. In a handful of donors, the dominant CD3+CD56+NKG2C+ clonotypes were found to rank among the top 10 CD8+ clonotypes and to make up about 1.0-7.5% of CD8+ T cells.

HCMV-specific IgG was detected in serum with a commercial ELISA kit to determine HCMV serostatus. Ficoll density gradient centrifugation was used to isolate peripheral blood mononuclear cells from blood. Sequencer: Illumina HiSeq 2000. 5'RACE template switching, by which a universal primer site and unique molecular identifiers were added, was used to make TCR beta cDNA libraries. cDNA synthesis was primed from the TCR beta constant segment, followed by two successive PCR amplification steps. Per the source publication's procedure: MIGEC was used to demultiplex reads and group the reads by UMI, and MiTCR was used to assemble and quantify clonotypes. To exclude erroneous sequences, any TCR cDNA sequence not supported by at least two reads was discarded. The tcR package was used for downstream repertoire analysis, with clonotypes matched between fractions based on CDR3 nucleotide sequence plus V segment. VDJmatch was used to annotate antigen specificity against VDJdb, with one amino acid substitution in CDR3 allowed. TCRdb reprocessed the reads into one record per CDR3 protein sequence, lacking DNA. What appears here as the V and J calls and clone size reflects TCRdb's work, not the paper's. This sample's listing comprises approximately 380,000 distinct CDR3 sequences. Jointly, the top ten make up around 5.3% of the sample.

About this clonotype: The specificity of this receptor is unknown.

CDR3 length: 14 amino acids, cysteine to phenylalanine. No DNA accompanies this entry. The germline V gene specifies MNHEY as CDR1 and SVGAGI as CDR2. Sequencing was done on a sample of blood T cells: a sorted CD56 or NKG2C T cell subset, CD4+ or CD8+ T cells, or bulk PBMC T cells (not recorded which). In this chain, TRBV6-5 is recombined with TRBJ2-5; there is no DNA to check the TCRdb D call of TRBD1. The TCR sequence derives from a man aged 18-75 years in good health. CDR3 reads: CASSYAPGQGTQYF.